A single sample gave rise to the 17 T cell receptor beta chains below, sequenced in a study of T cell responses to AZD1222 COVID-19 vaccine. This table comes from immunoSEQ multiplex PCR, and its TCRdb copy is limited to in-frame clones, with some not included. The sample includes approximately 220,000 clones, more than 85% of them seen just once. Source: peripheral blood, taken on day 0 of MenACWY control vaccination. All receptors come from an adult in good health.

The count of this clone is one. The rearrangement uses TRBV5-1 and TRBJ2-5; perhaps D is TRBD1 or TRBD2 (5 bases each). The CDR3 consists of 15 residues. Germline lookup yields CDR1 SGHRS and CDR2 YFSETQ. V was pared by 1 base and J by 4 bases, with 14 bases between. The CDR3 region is CASSLMGDPRETQYF. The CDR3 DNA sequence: TGCGCCAGCAGCTTGATGGGGGACCCGCGAGAGACCCAGTACTTC.

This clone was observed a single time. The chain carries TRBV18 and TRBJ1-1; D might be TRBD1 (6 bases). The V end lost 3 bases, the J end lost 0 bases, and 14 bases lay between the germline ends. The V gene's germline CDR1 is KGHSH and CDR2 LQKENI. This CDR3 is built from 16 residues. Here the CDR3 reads CASSPTAGHLNTEAFF. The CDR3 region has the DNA TGTGCCAGCTCACCCACCGCGGGACACTTGAACACTGAAGCTTTCTTT.

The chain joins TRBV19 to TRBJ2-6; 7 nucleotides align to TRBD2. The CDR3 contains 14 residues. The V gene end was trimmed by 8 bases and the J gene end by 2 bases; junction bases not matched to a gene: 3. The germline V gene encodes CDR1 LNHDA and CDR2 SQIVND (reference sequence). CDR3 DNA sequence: TGTGCCAGTGGGGGGGGTCCTGGGGCCAACGTCCTGACTTTC. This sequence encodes CASGGGPGANVLTF.

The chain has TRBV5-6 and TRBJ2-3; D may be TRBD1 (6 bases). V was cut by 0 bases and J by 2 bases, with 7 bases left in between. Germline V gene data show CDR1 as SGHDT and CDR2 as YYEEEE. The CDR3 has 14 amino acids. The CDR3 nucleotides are TGTGCCAGCAGCTTGGTGGGGGCCACAGATACGCAGTATTTT. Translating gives CASSLVGATDTQYF.

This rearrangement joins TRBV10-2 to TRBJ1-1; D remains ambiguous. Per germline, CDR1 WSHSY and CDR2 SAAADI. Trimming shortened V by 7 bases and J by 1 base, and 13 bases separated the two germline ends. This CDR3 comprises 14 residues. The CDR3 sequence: CASKPPPGNTEAFF. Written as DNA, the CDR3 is TGCGCCAGCAAGCCCCCCCCGGGGAACACTGAAGCTTTCTTT.

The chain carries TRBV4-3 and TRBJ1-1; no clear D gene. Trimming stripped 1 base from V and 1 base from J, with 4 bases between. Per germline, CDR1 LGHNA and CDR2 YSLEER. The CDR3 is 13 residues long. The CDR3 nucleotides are TGCGCCAGCAGCCAAGTTGGGAACACTGAAGCTTTCTTT. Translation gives CASSQVGNTEAFF.

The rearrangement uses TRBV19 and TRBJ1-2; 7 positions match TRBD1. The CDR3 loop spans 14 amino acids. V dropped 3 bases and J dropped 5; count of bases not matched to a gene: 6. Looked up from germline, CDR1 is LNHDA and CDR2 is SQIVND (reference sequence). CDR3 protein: CASSMRGRGYGYTF. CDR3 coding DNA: TGTGCCAGTAGTATGCGGGGCAGGGGGTATGGCTACACCTTC.

The CDR3 nucleotides are TGTGCCAGCAGGGCCAGGGGGAACACTGAAGCTTTCTTT. Amino acid sequence: CASRARGNTEAFF. The rearrangement links TRBV5-4 to TRBJ1-1; D perhaps matches TRBD1 (6 bases). The germline V gene has CDR1 SGHNT and CDR2 YYREEE (reference sequence). This CDR3 spans 13 amino acids. With 5 bases removed from V and 1 base from J, the gap between germline ends came to 9 bases. Complete variable domain (other parts from reference TRBV5-4 and TRBJ1-1): ETGVTQSPTHLIKTRGQQVTLRCSSQSGHNTVSWYQQALGQGPQFIFQYYREEENGRGNFPPRFSGLQFPNYSSELNVNALELDDSALYLCASRARGNTEAFFGQGTRLTVV.

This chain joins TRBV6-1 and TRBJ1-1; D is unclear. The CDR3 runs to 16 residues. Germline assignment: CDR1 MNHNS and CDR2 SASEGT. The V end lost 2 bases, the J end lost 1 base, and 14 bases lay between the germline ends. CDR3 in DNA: TGTGCCAGCAGTGAAAGACTCAGGAGCCCGAACACTGAAGCTTTCTTT. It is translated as CASSERLRSPNTEAFF.

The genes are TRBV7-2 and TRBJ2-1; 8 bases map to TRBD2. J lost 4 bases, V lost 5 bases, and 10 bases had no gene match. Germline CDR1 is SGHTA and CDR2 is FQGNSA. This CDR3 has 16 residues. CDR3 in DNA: TGTGCCAGCAGCGGAATCGGCGGGGGGTCATACAATGAGCAGTTCTTC. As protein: CASSGIGGGSYNEQFF.

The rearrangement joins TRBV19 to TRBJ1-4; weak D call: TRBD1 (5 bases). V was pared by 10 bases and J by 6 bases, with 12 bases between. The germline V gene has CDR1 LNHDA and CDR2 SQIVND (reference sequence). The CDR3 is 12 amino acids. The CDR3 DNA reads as TGTGCCACCCGGGACGGTTATGAAAAACTGTTTTTT. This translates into CATRDGYEKLFF.

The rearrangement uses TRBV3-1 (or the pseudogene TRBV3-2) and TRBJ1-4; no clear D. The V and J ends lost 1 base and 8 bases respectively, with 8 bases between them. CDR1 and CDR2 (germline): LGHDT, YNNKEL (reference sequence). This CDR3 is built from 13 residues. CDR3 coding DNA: TGTGCCAGCAGCCAAGGTCACCAGGAAAAACTGTTTTTT. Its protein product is CASSQGHQEKLFF.

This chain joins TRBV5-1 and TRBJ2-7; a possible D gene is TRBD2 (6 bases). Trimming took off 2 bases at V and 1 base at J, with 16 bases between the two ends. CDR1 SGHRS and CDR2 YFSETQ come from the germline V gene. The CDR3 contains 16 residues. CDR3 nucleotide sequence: TGCGCCAGCAGCTTTTCCCCCGGGAGTATTTCCTACGAGCAGTACTTC. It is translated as CASSFSPGSISYEQYF.

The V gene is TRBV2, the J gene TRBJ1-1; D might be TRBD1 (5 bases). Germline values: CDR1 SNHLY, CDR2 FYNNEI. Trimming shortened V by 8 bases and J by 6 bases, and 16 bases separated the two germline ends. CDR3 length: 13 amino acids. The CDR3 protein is CASAAGRLPEAFF. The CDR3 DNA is TGTGCCAGCGCGGCAGGGAGACTCCCTGAAGCTTTCTTT. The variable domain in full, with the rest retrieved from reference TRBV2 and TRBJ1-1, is EPEVTQTPSHQVTQMGQEVILRCVPISNHLYFYWYRQILGQKVEFLVSFYNNEISEKSEIFDDQFSVERPDGSNFTLKIRSTKLEDSAMYFCASAAGRLPEAFFGQGTRLTVV.

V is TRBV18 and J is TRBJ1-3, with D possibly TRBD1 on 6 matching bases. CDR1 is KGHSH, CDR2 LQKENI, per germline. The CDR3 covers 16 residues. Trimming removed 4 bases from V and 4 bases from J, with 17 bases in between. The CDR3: CASSLTGTILGNTIYF. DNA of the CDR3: TGTGCCAGCTCACTTACGGGGACAATACTAGGAAACACCATATATTTT. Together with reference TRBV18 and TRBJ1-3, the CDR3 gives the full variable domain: NAGVMQNPRHLVRRRGQEARLRCSPMKGHSHVYWYRQLPEEGLKFMVYLQKENIIDESGMPKERFSAEFPKEGPSILRIQQVVRGDSAAYFCASSLTGTILGNTIYFGEGSWLTVV.

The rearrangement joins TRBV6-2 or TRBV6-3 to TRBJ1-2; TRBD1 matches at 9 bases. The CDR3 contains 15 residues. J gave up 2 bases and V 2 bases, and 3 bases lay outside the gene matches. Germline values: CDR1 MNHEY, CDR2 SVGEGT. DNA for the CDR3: TGTGCCAGCAGTTACCCCGGGACAGGGAACTATGGCTACACCTTC. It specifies CASSYPGTGNYGYTF.

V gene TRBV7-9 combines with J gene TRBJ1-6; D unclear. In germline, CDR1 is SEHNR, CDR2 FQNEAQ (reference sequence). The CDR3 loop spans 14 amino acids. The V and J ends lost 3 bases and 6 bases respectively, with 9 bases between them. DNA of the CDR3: TGTGCCAGCAGCTTGGGCCAGACTAATTCACCCCTCCACTTT. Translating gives CASSLGQTNSPLHF.